A selection of T cell receptor beta chains follows, all from one sample in a study of blood T cell repertoires in COVID-19. TCRdb's copy holds only in-frame clones and misses some; the assay was immunoSEQ multiplex PCR. This table has more than 400,000 clones, approximately 85% appearing once. The material sequenced was peripheral blood. These receptors were taken from a human donor in a cohort sampled during active COVID-19. Each CDR3 is given with its conserved first and last residue. Fields, in order: J gene, D gene, clone size, V gene, CDR3 DNA, CDR3 protein. D genes are given only for firm matches. Not all rows give a size; the values are once, few, many and, for expanded clones, a class.

>TRBJ2-3|TRBD2|-|TRBV6-1
TGTGCCAGCAGTGAAGTTGCGGGAGGGATCACAGATACGCAGTATTTT
CASSEVAGGITDTQYF
>TRBJ2-2|-|-|TRBV7-9
TGTGCCAGCAGTCTAACAGTTGCCCCCGGGGAGCTGTTTTTT
CASSLTVAPGELFF
>TRBJ2-5|-|once|TRBV19
TGTGCCAGTAGTTCCCTATGGGCCGGGAGTTCCCCAGAGACCCAGTACTTC
CASSSLWAGSSPETQYF
>TRBJ1-4|-|once|TRBV28
TGTGCCAGCAGTTTTACTGCCAAAGACAAGGGGGAAAAACTGTTTTTT
CASSFTAKDKGEKLFF
>TRBJ1-1|-|-|TRBV10-3
TGTGCCATCAGTGAGTCTGCGACAGTGAACACTGAAGCTTTCTTT
CAISESATVNTEAFF
>TRBJ2-3|-|-|TRBV19
TGTGCCAGTAGTATGGGGCGCACAGATACGCAGTATTTT
CASSMGRTDTQYF
>TRBJ2-3|TRBD2|few|TRBV10-3
TGTGCCATCACGGCTAGCGGGCTGAATACGCAGTATTTT
CAITASGLNTQYF
>TRBJ2-7|TRBD2|-|TRBV5-6
TGTGCCAGCAGCTCACCACGGACTAGCGGGAGTCGTGAGCAGTACTTC
CASSSPRTSGSREQYF
>TRBJ1-3|TRBD1|-|TRBV7-9
TGTGCCAGCAGCCAATCACAGGGGGCTCTTGGAAACACCATATATTTT
CASSQSQGALGNTIYF
>TRBJ1-1|-|once|TRBV2
TGTGCCAGCAAAACGGGATTCCTGAACACTGAAGCTTTCTTT
CASKTGFLNTEAFF
>TRBJ2-3|-|-|TRBV6-1
TGTGCCAGCAGTGAAGTGATGGAGGATACGCAGTATTTT
CASSEVMEDTQYF
>TRBJ2-1|TRBD1|-|TRBV4-2
TGTGCCAGCAGCCAGGGCCCCGGGCAGGGGGACAATGAGCAGTTCTTC
CASSQGPGQGDNEQFF
>TRBJ1-1|TRBD1|once|TRBV19
TGTGCCAGTAGTATCACAGGGGGGGGGACTGAAGCTTTCTTT
CASSITGGGTEAFF
>TRBJ2-5|TRBD1|once|TRBV5-4
TGTGCCAGCAGCTTACCGCCCGGGACAGCCAAACAAGAGACCCAGTACTTC
CASSLPPGTAKQETQYF
>TRBJ2-1|TRBD2|-|TRBV29-1
TGCAGCGTTGGGAAACTAGCGTTTGACAATGAGCAGTTCTTC
CSVGKLAFDNEQFF
>TRBJ1-6|TRBD1|-|TRBV19
TGTGCCAGTAGTATTCTGGACAGGGGGCGTGTATCACCCCTCCACTTT
CASSILDRGRVSPLHF
>TRBJ1-1|-|-|TRBV5-5
TGTGCCAGCAGCTTTACAGGGAACACTGAAGCTTTCTTT
CASSFTGNTEAFF